Presented here are 19 T cell receptor beta chains from one specimen sequenced in a study of cytotoxic CD8 clonotypes in ibrutinib-treated CLL. Measured with immunoSEQ multiplex PCR; TCRdb has only the in-frame clones, and not every one. The sample contains roughly 130,000 clones, around three quarters of which appear only once. The material was PBMCs, obtained after 12 months of ibrutinib treatment. The receptors shown here come from a human donor with chronic lymphocytic leukemia.

This chain joins TRBV7-8 and TRBJ1-2, with TRBD1 matching 8 bases. Germline V CDR1 and CDR2: SGHVS, FQNEAQ. J gave up 5 bases and V 3 bases, and 5 bases lay outside the gene matches. The CDR3 covers 14 residues. CDR3 region: CASSFDRGEYGYTF. CDR3 nucleotide sequence: TGTGCCAGCAGCTTTGACAGGGGCGAGTATGGCTACACCTTC.

The V call is TRBV28, the J call TRBJ1-1; D call uncertain. V was shortened by 4 bases and J by 0 bases, with 9 bases between the two germline ends. Germline V gene data show CDR1 as MDHEN and CDR2 as SYDVKM. The length of the CDR3 is 14 residues. DNA for the CDR3: TGTGCCAGCAGTTATGGAGGGATGAACACTGAAGCTTTCTTT. It is translated as CASSYGGMNTEAFF.

The V call is TRBV18, the J call TRBJ2-1; tentative D call: TRBD1 (7 bases). CDR3 length: 14 amino acids. Germline values: CDR1 KGHSH, CDR2 LQKENI. Trimming took 3 bases from V and 5 from J, leaving 11 bases between them. Here the CDR3 DNA reads TGTGCCAGCTCACCTGGAGGGACAGACAATGAGCAGTTCTTC. This encodes CASSPGGTDNEQFF.

The V call is TRBV5-6, the J call TRBJ2-3; 11 bases are shared with TRBD2. Germline values: CDR1 SGHDT, CDR2 YYEEEE. The V gene end was trimmed by 4 bases and the J gene end by 2 bases; junction bases not matched to a gene: 6. CDR3 size: 16 residues. The CDR3 protein is CASSAGLAAFTDTQYF. In DNA form, the CDR3 reads TGTGCCAGCAGCGCGGGACTAGCGGCCTTCACAGATACGCAGTATTTT.

The chain has TRBV5-4 and TRBJ2-3, with a possible D match to TRBD1 (6 bases). The ends were cut back, 4 bases at V and 3 bases at J, with 18 bases in the middle. The CDR3 extends over 16 amino acids. From germline, CDR1 is SGHNT and CDR2 YYREEE (reference sequence). This chain's CDR3 is CASSQGRNTGTDTQYF. The CDR3 nucleotides are TGTGCCAGCAGCCAAGGGCGGAATACAGGGACAGATACGCAGTATTTT. The variable domain in full, completed from reference TRBV5-4 and TRBJ2-3, reads ETGVTQSPTHLIKTRGQQVTLRCSSQSGHNTVSWYQQALGQGPQFIFQYYREEENGRGNFPPRFSGLQFPNYSSELNVNALELDDSALYLCASSQGRNTGTDTQYFGPGTRLTVL.

The chain uses TRBV6-6 and TRBJ1-5; 9 bases match TRBD1. V lost 0 bases and J lost 0; bases outside the gene matches: 0. Per germline, CDR1 MNHNY and CDR2 SVGAGI (reference sequence). The CDR3 is 16 residues long. CDR3 in DNA: TGTGCCAGCAGTTACTCGGGACAGGGTAGCAATCAGCCCCAGCATTTT. Its translation: CASSYSGQGSNQPQHF.

The V and J genes are TRBV6-6 and TRBJ2-7, with 10 nucleotides matching TRBD2. The germline gives CDR1 MNHNY, CDR2 SVGAGI (reference sequence). The CDR3 has 14 amino acids. V lost 7 bases and J lost 1; bases outside the gene matches: 4. The CDR3 coding sequence is TGTGCCAGCAAGGCTAGCGGGAGTTCCTACGAGCAGTACTTC. This translates into CASKASGSSYEQYF.

This clone has only a few counts. The rearrangement links TRBV27 to TRBJ2-3; no firm D call. Deletions cut 5 bases from V and 6 bases from J, with 12 bases between. The CDR3 extends over 13 amino acids. Per the germline V gene, CDR1 is MNHEY and CDR2 is SMNVEV (reference sequence). CDR3 in DNA: TGTGCCAGCAGTCCAGGACCTCGGGATACGCAGTATTTT. As protein: CASSPGPRDTQYF.

The J gene is TRBJ2-5, the V gene TRBV28; the D gene is possibly TRBD1 (5 bases). The germline gives CDR1 MDHEN, CDR2 SYDVKM. The CDR3 is made up of 12 amino acids. V lost 2 bases, J lost 8 bases, and 9 bases lay in between. CDR3 sequence (DNA): TGTGCCAGCAGTTTAAGTGGGGCCACCCAGTACTTC. Residues: CASSLSGATQYF.

This sequence joins TRBV7-6 and TRBJ2-2; D is perhaps TRBD2 (6 bases). CDR1 and CDR2 (germline): SGHVS, FNYEAQ. The CDR3 is 16 amino acids. V lost 2 bases and J 4 bases, leaving 14 bases between the germline ends. The CDR3 DNA sequence: TGTGCCAGCAGCTTATCCGACGGGAGTTTCACCGGGGAGCTGTTTTTT. Its translation is CASSLSDGSFTGELFF.

The chain recombines TRBV4-1 with TRBJ2-1; TRBD2 matches at 9 bases. This CDR3 is built from 15 residues. Looked up from germline, CDR1 is MGHRA and CDR2 is YSYEKL. V shed 6 bases and J 0 bases; nucleotides not matched to a gene: 3. This CDR3 is CASSLAGPSYNEQFF. The DNA for the CDR3 is TGCGCCAGCAGTCTAGCGGGACCCTCCTACAATGAGCAGTTCTTC.

This clone was picked up a small number of times. The chain is built from TRBV27 and TRBJ1-5; TRBD1 aligns across 10 bases. The CDR3 is 14 residues long. Trimming cost V 4 bases and J 9 bases; bases outside gene matches: 6. CDR1 and CDR2 (germline): MNHEY, SMNVEV (reference sequence). CDR3 sequence: CASSSTGGDRPQHF. CDR3 coding DNA: TGTGCCAGCAGTTCGACAGGGGGCGACCGGCCCCAGCATTTT.

V gene TRBV18 combines with J gene TRBJ2-2; no firm D call. This CDR3 has 12 residues. Germline-derived CDR1 and CDR2 are KGHSH and LQKENI. The V end lost 3 bases, the J end lost 7 bases, and 6 bases lay between the germline ends. CDR3 region: CASSPGYGELFF. For the CDR3, the DNA is TGTGCCAGCTCACCGGGCTACGGGGAGCTGTTTTTT.

The chain couples TRBV7-8 to TRBJ2-7; D uncertain. The CDR3 is 13 amino acids. The V gene lost 0 bases and the J gene lost 3 bases, with 6 bases spanning the gap. CDR1 SGHVS and CDR2 FQNEAQ come from the germline V gene. The DNA for the CDR3 is TGTGCCAGCAGCTTAGCTGTGGACTACGAGCAGTACTTC. This encodes CASSLAVDYEQYF.

The rearrangement joins TRBV4-3 to TRBJ2-3, with 10 bases matching TRBD2. Germline V gives CDR1 LGHNA, CDR2 YSLEER. J was trimmed by 1 base and V by 3 bases; bases with no gene match: 7. The CDR3 runs to 17 residues. This CDR3 reads CASSHATSGVGTDTQYF. CDR3 in DNA: TGCGCCAGCAGCCATGCCACTAGCGGGGTGGGCACAGATACGCAGTATTTT.

V and J are TRBV7-9 and TRBJ2-7, with 9 bases fitting TRBD1. Per the germline V gene, CDR1 is SEHNR and CDR2 is FQNEAQ (reference sequence). CDR3 length: 15 residues. J lost 4 bases, V lost 1 base, and 5 bases had no gene match. The CDR3: CASSLGGQGGYEQYF. CDR3 sequence (DNA): TGTGCCAGCAGCTTAGGGGGACAGGGTGGTTACGAGCAGTACTTC.

V usage is TRBV30 and J usage is TRBJ2-3; the D gene is possibly TRBD2 (5 bases). CDR1 is GTSNPN, CDR2 SVGIG, per germline (reference sequence). V gave up 2 bases and J gave up 0 bases, with 18 bases separating them. The CDR3 runs to 17 residues. CDR3 sequence reads: CAWSSIQTRTSTDTQYF. The CDR3 DNA reads as TGTGCCTGGAGTTCTATTCAAACTAGAACTAGCACAGATACGCAGTATTTT.

The rearrangement joins TRBV5-5 to TRBJ2-7; 7 nucleotides agree with TRBD2. The CDR3 is made up of 15 amino acids. Trimming cost V 0 bases and J 7 bases; bases outside gene matches: 10. From germline, CDR1 is SGHKS and CDR2 YYEKEE (reference sequence). The CDR3 nucleotides are TGTGCCAGCAGCTTGGCCAAGGGAGGGGCCGGGGAGCAGTACTTC. This codes for CASSLAKGGAGEQYF.

V gene TRBV30 combines with J gene TRBJ2-2; 10 bases align to TRBD1. Unmatched junction bases numbered 4, after V lost 2 bases and J lost 7 bases. Per germline, CDR1 GTSNPN and CDR2 SVGIG (reference sequence). This CDR3 contains 14 residues. CDR3 nucleotides: TGTGCCTGGAGTCTGGGACAGGGGTACGGGGAGCTGTTTTTT. It is translated as CAWSLGQGYGELFF.